The 8 T cell receptor beta chains presented below share a single source sample, sequenced in a study of blood T cell repertoires in COVID-19. Using immunoSEQ multiplex PCR, the repertoire was profiled, and TCRdb retains in-frame clones only, with some absent. Of more than 50,000 clones listed, 75% to 90% are singletons. Sequenced: peripheral blood. The source of these receptors is a man between 60 and 70 years old with active COVID-19.

The CDR3 DNA is TGTGCCAGCAGTTTACAAAATAGCGGGAGGTTATGGAATGAGCAGTTCTTC. It is translated as CASSLQNSGRLWNEQFF. The genes are TRBV28 and TRBJ2-1; 10 bases match TRBD2. The length of the CDR3 is 17 residues. Germline values: CDR1 MDHEN, CDR2 SYDVKM. With 2 bases clipped from V and 7 bases from J, the junction kept 11 bases outside the gene matches.

The rearrangement uses TRBV6-5 and TRBJ2-5; TRBD1 agrees at 8 bases. Losses at the gene ends were 7 bases for V and 5 bases for J; bases not matched to a gene: 6. The CDR3 consists of 13 residues. CDR1 and CDR2 (germline): MNHEY, SVGAGI. Here the CDR3 DNA reads TGTGCCAGCAAAAACAGGGGGAGGGAGACCCAGTACTTC. Amino acid sequence: CASKNRGRETQYF.

Only a few counts were recorded for this clone. The chain is built from TRBV6-2 or TRBV6-3 and TRBJ2-7; maybe TRBD1 (6 bases). Trimming stripped 2 bases from V and 0 bases from J, with 14 bases between. The CDR3 totals 16 residues. Germline loops: CDR1 MNHEY, CDR2 SVGEGT. The CDR3 region is CASSYRVRDNSYEQYF. DNA for the CDR3: TGTGCCAGCAGTTACCGAGTCAGGGACAACTCCTACGAGCAGTACTTC.

The genes are TRBV3-1 (or the pseudogene TRBV3-2) and TRBJ1-3, with 7 bases that match TRBD1. Germline CDR1 is LGHDT and CDR2 is YNNKEL (reference sequence). The ends lost 3 bases at V and 1 base at J; junction bases unmatched: 3. The length of the CDR3 is 15 residues. The DNA of the CDR3 is TGTGCCAGCAGCCACTGGACAGGATCTGGAAACACCATATATTTT. This sequence encodes CASSHWTGSGNTIYF.

The V gene is TRBV5-1, the J gene TRBJ2-5; tentatively, D is TRBD1 (6 bases). This CDR3 has 15 amino acids. Germline V gives CDR1 SGHRS, CDR2 YFSETQ. Trimming stripped 1 base from V and 5 bases from J, with 15 bases between. In nucleotides, the CDR3 is TGCGCCAGCAGCTTGACAGGGATGAAGCGGGAGACCCAGTACTTC. This encodes CASSLTGMKRETQYF.

This chain connects TRBV7-2 to TRBJ2-6, with D perhaps TRBD1 (5 bases). Trimming took 3 bases from V and 2 from J, leaving 8 bases between them. This CDR3 is built from 15 residues. CDR1 is SGHTA, CDR2 FQGNSA, per germline. The CDR3 loop is CASSFQGAGANVLTF. The DNA of the CDR3 is TGTGCCAGCAGCTTCCAGGGCGCTGGGGCCAACGTCCTGACTTTC.

The CDR3 DNA reads TGTGCCAGCAGCGTTTACGACAGGGGCTTCACTGAAGCTTTCTTT. It is translated as CASSVYDRGFTEAFF. The chain is built from TRBV9 and TRBJ1-1; TRBD1 aligns across 8 bases. Looked up from germline, CDR1 is SGDLS and CDR2 is YYNGEE. J was trimmed by 4 bases and V by 2 bases; bases with no gene match: 7. This CDR3 region has 15 residues.

J is TRBJ2-2 and V is TRBV29-1, with 14 bases fitting TRBD2. The CDR3 spans 15 residues. Trimming removed 6 bases from V and 7 bases from J; junction bases left unmatched: 7. CDR1 is SQVTM, CDR2 ANQGSEA, per germline. Written as DNA, the CDR3 is TGCAGCGTCCCGGGACTAGCGGGAGAAAACGGGGAGCTGTTTTTT. This encodes CSVPGLAGENGELFF.